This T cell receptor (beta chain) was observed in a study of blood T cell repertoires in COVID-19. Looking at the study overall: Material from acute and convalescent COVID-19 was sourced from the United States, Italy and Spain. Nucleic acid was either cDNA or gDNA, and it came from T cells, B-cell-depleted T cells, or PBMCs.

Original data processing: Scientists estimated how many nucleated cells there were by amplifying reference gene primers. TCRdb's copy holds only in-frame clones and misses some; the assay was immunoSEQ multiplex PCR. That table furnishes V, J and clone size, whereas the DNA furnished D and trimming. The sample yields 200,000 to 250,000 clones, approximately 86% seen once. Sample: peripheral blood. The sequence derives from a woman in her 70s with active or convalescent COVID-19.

The CDR3 nucleotides read TGTGCCAGCAGTTACACTAGCGGACCCTACGAGCAGTACTTC. It yields the protein CASSYTSGPYEQYF. The chain has TRBV6-2 or TRBV6-3 and TRBJ2-7, with 8 bases that match TRBD2. With V trimmed by 2 bases and J by 2 bases, 2 bases remained unmatched. Germline V gene data show CDR1 as MNHEY and CDR2 as SVGEGT. The CDR3 is 14 residues long.